Presented here are 27 T cell receptor beta chains from one specimen sequenced in a study of tumor-infiltrating lymphocytes in primary liver carcinoma. With 400 to 550 ng total RNA as template and a constant-region primer, TCR beta cDNA was made. Amplification in three nested multiplex PCR rounds with slightly modified ARM-PCR gave rise to TCR beta libraries. Both of the initial two PCR rounds ran for around 9 cycles and employed TRBV1-TRBV30 forward primers alongside a C-beta reverse primer. MiXCR, run by TCRdb on the multiplex PCR reads, gives a single entry per CDR3 protein. Counted here are fewer than 350,000 distinct CDR3 sequences, 50% to 70% occurring once; the ten biggest clones make up more than 8.5%. They got blood RNA out of unsorted whole blood and also pulled out germline DNA. The specimen sequenced was peripheral blood. The source of these receptors is a man aged 35-49 years with primary liver carcinoma and hepatitis B virus infection.

Worth noting for this clonotype: With a much larger clone just one base away, this may be a read error. This sequence joins TRBV10-3 and TRBJ1-1, with D unclear. Per germline, CDR1 ENHRY and CDR2 SYGVKD. This CDR3 is built from 16 residues. CDR3 DNA: TGTGTCATCAGTGAGTCTCCGCCCACTCACGGGACTGAAGCTTTCTTT. Amino acids: CVISESPPTHGTEAFF.

Points on this clonotype: Being one base from a much bigger clone, this may be a read error. This is likely a read error, given that the CDR3 carries no conserved phenylalanine or tryptophan at its end. This chain uses TRBV12-3 or TRBV12-4 with TRBJ1-1, with 10 bases fitting TRBD1. The CDR3 is made up of 16 amino acids. J was trimmed by 3 bases and V by 5 bases; bases with no gene match: 9. The CDR3 bases are TGTGCCAGCAGTCTTGGACAGGGGGTCACGGACACTGAAGCTTTCCTT. Translation gives CASSLGQGVTDTEAFL.

This clonotype has a count of ten or more. The chain combines TRBV6-2 or TRBV6-3 with TRBJ2-7; D perhaps matches TRBD1 (7 bases). Germline V gene data show CDR1 as MNHEY and CDR2 as SVGEGT. V was pared by 10 bases and J by 3 bases, with 16 bases between. CDR3 size: 13 residues. The CDR3 sequence: CATTRRDSYEQYF. The CDR3 DNA is TGTGCCACCACCCGGAGGGACAGCTACGAGCAGTACTTC.

Worth noting for this clonotype: The junction and the germline gene differ at one end; a read error may be behind it. The CDR3 bases are TGTGCCAGCAGCTCAACGGCGGGGGGCATCGCAGCTCTGGCGCAGATCTTC. Translating gives CASSSTAGGIAALAQIF. The rearrangement links TRBV11-2 to TRBJ2-1; 8 positions match TRBD2. The CDR3 runs to 17 residues. Germline V gene sequence: CDR1 SGHAT, CDR2 FQNNGV.

The chain combines TRBV7-9 with TRBJ2-1; 10 bases map to TRBD2. The CDR3 spans 12 residues. The junction had 3 bases not matched to a gene; V was cut back by 4 bases and J by 12 bases. CDR1 SEHNR and CDR2 FQNEAQ come from the germline V gene (reference sequence). The CDR3, as DNA: TGTGCCAGCAGCTCAAGCGGGAGGGGGCAGTTCTTC. Translating gives CASSSSGRGQFF. Complete variable domain (other parts from reference TRBV7-9 and TRBJ2-1): DTGVSQNPRHKITKRGQNVTFRCDPISEHNRLYWYRQTLGQGPEFLTYFQNEAQLEKSRLLSDRFSAERPKGSFSTLEIQRTEQGDSAMYLCASSSSGRGQFFGPGTRLTVL.

This clonotype was observed a few times. The J gene is TRBJ2-7, the V gene TRBV5-1, with TRBD1 matching 9 bases. J lost 4 bases, V lost 4 bases, and 6 bases had no gene match. CDR1 is SGHRS, CDR2 YFSETQ, per germline. The length of the CDR3 is 14 residues. The CDR3: CASSPDRGGYEQYF. The CDR3 DNA follows: TGCGCCAGCAGCCCGGACAGGGGAGGATACGAGCAGTACTTC.

The chain joins TRBV4-3 to TRBJ1-2, with D unclear. With 0 bases removed from V and 10 bases from J, the gap between germline ends came to 18 bases. Germline V gene sequence: CDR1 LGHNA, CDR2 YSLEER. This CDR3 region has 15 residues. CDR3 coding DNA: TGCGCCAGCAGCCAAGATGAGGCAAGCGCTCGTGACTACACCTTC. Its translation: CASSQDEASARDYTF.

On this clonotype itself: One end of the junction fails to match germline, which may point to a read error. V is TRBV11-2 and J is TRBJ2-1; D is ambiguous. There are 15 residues in the CDR3. CDR1 and CDR2 from the germline V gene are SGHAT and FQNNGV. In nucleotides, the CDR3 is TGTGTCAGCAGCCCGCGAAGTGGGGACTACAATGAGCAGTTCTTC. It is translated as CVSSPRSGDYNEQFF.

As to this clonotype: Here the CDR3 omits its conserved ending phenylalanine or tryptophan, so a read error is the likely source. The chain has TRBV5-6 and TRBJ2-2; possibly TRBD2 for D (6 bases). V gave up 6 bases and J gave up 3 bases, with 24 bases separating them. Germline lookup yields CDR1 SGHDT and CDR2 YYEEEE. This CDR3 has 18 residues. This CDR3 is CASTSIRRRDEDTGELFS. The CDR3 coding sequence is TGTGCCAGCACCTCGATTCGGCGGCGGGACGAAGACACCGGGGAGCTGTTTTCT.

The chain recombines TRBV5-1 with TRBJ2-7; D might be TRBD2 (5 bases). There are 16 residues in the CDR3. Looked up from germline, CDR1 is SGHRS and CDR2 is YFSETQ. Deletions cut 2 bases from V and 7 bases from J, with 22 bases between. Written as DNA, the CDR3 is TGCGCCAGCAGCTTAGGCCTAGCCCTACCCCTTAAGGAGCAGTACTTC. Translated: CASSLGLALPLKEQYF. Using reference TRBV5-1 and TRBJ2-7 for the parts outside the CDR3, the full variable domain is KAGVTQTPRYLIKTRGQQVTLSCSPISGHRSVSWYQQTPGQGLQFLFEYFSETQRNKGNFPGRFSGRQFSNSRSEMNVSTLELGDSALYLCASSLGLALPLKEQYFGPGTRLTVT.

This clonotype was observed at least ten times. The chain couples TRBV6-1 to TRBJ2-3; 8 nucleotides match TRBD1. Germline values: CDR1 MNHNS, CDR2 SASEGT. Trimming cost V 2 bases and J 1 base; bases outside gene matches: 2. The CDR3 has 15 residues. The CDR3 coding sequence is TGTGCCAGCAGTGAACCGGACAGGGGCACAGATACGCAGTATTTT. Residues: CASSEPDRGTDTQYF.

Notes on this clonotype: A read error is possible here, since a much larger clone lies one base away. The chain couples TRBV5-1 to TRBJ2-1; the D gene is possibly TRBD2 (6 bases). This CDR3 has 14 amino acids. Germline V lookup: CDR1 SGHRS, CDR2 YFSETQ. CDR3 protein: CASSGGSGHNKQFF. For the CDR3, the DNA is TGCGCCAGCAGCGGAGGGAGCGGCCACAATAAGCAGTTCTTC.

With regard to this clonotype: One end of the junction varies from germline; a read error may be responsible. V gene TRBV5-6 combines with J gene TRBJ1-3, with 11 bases that match TRBD1. This CDR3 is 16 amino acids long. Per germline, CDR1 SGHDT and CDR2 YYEEEE. CDR3 residues: CASSLTTGQGGNTLYF. The CDR3 nucleotides read TGTGCCAGCAGCTTGACCACGGGACAGGGGGGAAACACCTTATATTTT.

The rearrangement joins TRBV5-1 to TRBJ2-3, with TRBD2 identical over 8 bases. V dropped 0 bases and J dropped 6; count of bases not matched to a gene: 9. The germline V gene encodes CDR1 SGHRS and CDR2 YFSETQ. CDR3 size: 16 residues. The CDR3 loop reads CASSLERLANSDTQYF. Written as DNA, the CDR3 is TGCGCCAGCAGCTTGGAAAGACTAGCGAATTCGGATACGCAGTATTTT. Using reference TRBV5-1 and TRBJ2-3 for the parts outside the CDR3, the full variable domain is KAGVTQTPRYLIKTRGQQVTLSCSPISGHRSVSWYQQTPGQGLQFLFEYFSETQRNKGNFPGRFSGRQFSNSRSEMNVSTLELGDSALYLCASSLERLANSDTQYFGPGTRLTVL.

The chain has TRBV28 and TRBJ2-4, with unresolved D. CDR3 size: 15 residues. Germline CDR1 reads MDHEN; CDR2 reads SYDVKM. V was clipped by 9 bases and J by 6 bases, with 21 bases between them. DNA of the CDR3: TGTGCCAGGAGCCCTCCCGGGTTGACCAGAAACATTCAGTACTTC. This gives the protein CARSPPGLTRNIQYF.

A remark on this clonotype: One end of the junction is discordant with germline, which a read error may explain. The chain uses TRBV4-3 and TRBJ1-2; 7 nucleotides match TRBD1. The germline V gene has CDR1 LGHNA and CDR2 YSLEER. The CDR3 has 14 residues. The CDR3 sequence: CASSQGTRGDGYTF. DNA for the CDR3: TGTGCCAGCAGCCAAGGAACCAGGGGGGATGGCTACACCTTC.

Comment on this clonotype: Given a much more abundant clone one base away, this may be a read error. The V gene is TRBV12-3 or TRBV12-4, the J gene TRBJ2-7; 10 bases line up with TRBD2. The CDR3 loop spans 17 amino acids. The CDR3 DNA reads as TGTGTCAGCAGTTTGAATCAGGGGGCTAGCGGGAGCTACGAGCAGTACTTC. Translated, it gives CVSSLNQGASGSYEQYF.

This clonotype was seen once. This may come from a read error, since a much larger clone is one base off. The chain carries TRBV6-1 and TRBJ1-5, with no clear D. This CDR3 is built from 14 residues. The germline CDR1 and CDR2 sequences are MNHNS and SASEGT. In DNA, the CDR3 is TGTGTCAGCAGTGAAAACTATAGCAATCAGCCCCAGCATTTT. Residues: CVSSENYSNQPQHF.

The chain combines TRBV30 with TRBJ1-1; D is unclear. Germline V gene data show CDR1 as GTSNPN and CDR2 as SVGIG (reference sequence). This CDR3 is built from 12 residues. The germline V and J ends were trimmed by 4 bases and 0 bases, with 6 bases remaining between them. In nucleotides, the CDR3 is TGTGCCTGGACTAGGATGAACACTGAAGCTTTCTTT. It specifies CAWTRMNTEAFF.

The gene calls are TRBV5-1 and TRBJ2-3; D gene unclear. CDR3 size: 11 residues. Trimming left V 3 bases short and J 8 bases short, with 7 bases between. Germline-derived CDR1 and CDR2 are SGHRS and YFSETQ. The CDR3 DNA sequence: TGCGCCAGCAGCTCCAGAGGTACGCAGTATTTT. This translates into CASSSRGTQYF. Looking up the rest from reference TRBV5-1 and TRBJ2-3 gives the full variable domain: KAGVTQTPRYLIKTRGQQVTLSCSPISGHRSVSWYQQTPGQGLQFLFEYFSETQRNKGNFPGRFSGRQFSNSRSEMNVSTLELGDSALYLCASSSRGTQYFGPGTRLTVL.

This clonotype has a single count. This could be a read error, since a much larger clone is one nucleotide away. The V and J genes are TRBV30 and TRBJ2-1, with D possibly TRBD2 on 5 matching bases. Germline lookup yields CDR1 GTSNPN and CDR2 SVGIG (reference sequence). The CDR3 spans 13 residues. The CDR3 DNA is TGTGCCTGGAAAGCGGCTTTCTACAATGAGCTGTTCTTC. Its protein is CAWKAAFYNELFF.

CDR3 in DNA: TGCGCCAGCAGCTCCCTTTTGGCGGGAGGGAATGAGCAGTTCTTC. As protein: CASSSLLAGGNEQFF. The chain employs TRBV5-1 and TRBJ2-1; 9 positions agree with TRBD2. This CDR3 contains 15 residues. Germline CDR1 is SGHRS and CDR2 is YFSETQ. V was clipped by 3 bases and J by 7 bases; unmatched bases: 8.

The chain is built from TRBV14 and TRBJ2-7; 11 positions match TRBD2. Germline CDR1 SGHDN, CDR2 FVKESK. The CDR3 loop spans 15 amino acids. The V segment lost 4 bases and the J segment 6 bases; nucleotides outside the gene matches: 8. The CDR3 DNA is TGTGCCAGCAGCCCTTTCCGGACTAGCGGGCGCGAGCAGTACTTC. Translating gives CASSPFRTSGREQYF.

Notes on this clonotype: A much larger clone lies a single base off, so this may be a read error. The V gene is TRBV6-2 or TRBV6-3, the J gene TRBJ2-1; D perhaps matches TRBD2 (6 bases). This CDR3 comprises 15 residues. Germline values: CDR1 MNHEY, CDR2 SVGEGT. The CDR3 nucleotides read TGTGCCAGCAGTTATCGGGGGAGCGGCTACAATGAGCTGTTCTTC. This translates into CASSYRGSGYNELFF.

This clonotype was seen once. A read error may explain this, as a much larger clone is one base away. The chain is built from TRBV6-1 and TRBJ2-3; perhaps TRBD1 as D (6 bases). Germline-derived CDR1 and CDR2 are MNHNS and SASEGT. The CDR3 is 13 amino acids. The V and J ends lost 3 bases and 2 bases respectively, with 6 bases between them. The CDR3 region has the DNA TGTGCCAGCAGTGAGGGACACACAGATACGCAGTATTTT. Protein product: CASSEGHTDTQYF.

As regards this clonotype: One end of the junction does not line up with germline, which may come from a read error. The chain employs TRBV11-2 and TRBJ1-1; no clear D. The CDR3 runs 13 residues. CDR1 is SGHAT and CDR2 is FQNNGV in the germline V gene. The CDR3 DNA reads TGTGCCTGCGGCTTCCAGGAAAACACTGAAGTTTTCTTT. This gives the protein CACGFQENTEVFF. The variable domain in full, with the rest retrieved from reference TRBV11-2 and TRBJ1-1, is EAGVAQSPRYKIIEKRQSVAFWCNPISGHATLYWYQQILGQGPKLLIQFQNNGVVDDSQLPKDRFSAERLKGVDSTLKIQPAKLEDSAVYLCACGFQENTEVFFGQGTRLTVV.

On this clonotype: One end of the junction does not line up with germline, which may come from a read error. V is TRBV6-1 and J is TRBJ2-6, with a weak D call TRBD1 (5 bases). The CDR3 is 15 amino acids. Looked up from germline, CDR1 is MNHNS and CDR2 is SASEGT. The CDR3, as DNA: TGTGTCAGCAGTGAATTCTCCCAAGGGGCCAACGTCCTGACATTC. Amino acids: CVSSEFSQGANVLTF.